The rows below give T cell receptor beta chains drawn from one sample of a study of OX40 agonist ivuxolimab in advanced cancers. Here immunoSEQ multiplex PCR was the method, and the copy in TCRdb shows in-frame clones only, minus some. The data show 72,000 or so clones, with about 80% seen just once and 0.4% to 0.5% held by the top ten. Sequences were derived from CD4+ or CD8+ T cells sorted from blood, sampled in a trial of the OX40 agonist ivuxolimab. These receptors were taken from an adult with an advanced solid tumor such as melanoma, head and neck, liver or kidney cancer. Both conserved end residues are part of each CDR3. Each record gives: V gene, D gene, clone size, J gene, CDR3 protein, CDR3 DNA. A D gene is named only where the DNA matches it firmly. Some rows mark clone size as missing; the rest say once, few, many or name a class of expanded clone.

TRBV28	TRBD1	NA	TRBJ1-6	CASSVGTVLSPLHF	TGTGCCAGCAGTGTGGGGACAGTTCTTTCACCCCTCCACTTT
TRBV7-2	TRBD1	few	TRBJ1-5	CASSQGQHQPQHF	TGTGCCAGCAGCCAGGGACAGCATCAGCCCCAGCATTTT
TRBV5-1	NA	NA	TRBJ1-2	CASSLDGNGYTF	TGCGCCAGCAGCTTGGATGGGAATGGCTACACCTTC
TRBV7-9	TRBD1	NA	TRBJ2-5	CASSLGTGGETQYF	TGTGCCAGCAGCTTAGGTACAGGGGGAGAGACCCAGTACTTC
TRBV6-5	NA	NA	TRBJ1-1	CASRYGSMNTEAFF	TGTGCCAGCAGATATGGCTCCATGAACACTGAAGCTTTCTTT
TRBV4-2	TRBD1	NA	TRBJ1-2	CASSQPGQQGVNGYTF	TGTGCCAGCAGCCAGCCGGGACAACAGGGGGTGAATGGCTACACCTTC
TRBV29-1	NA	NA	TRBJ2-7	CSAGGGRGADEQYF	TGCAGCGCCGGGGGAGGCAGGGGGGCTGACGAGCAGTACTTC
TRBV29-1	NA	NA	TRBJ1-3	CSVEGQKSGNTIYF	TGCAGCGTTGAAGGGCAGAAATCTGGAAACACCATATATTTT
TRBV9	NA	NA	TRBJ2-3	CASGAGRTDTQYF	TGTGCCAGCGGGGCGGGGCGCACAGATACGCAGTATTTT
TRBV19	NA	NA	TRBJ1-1	CASSEPGLYTEAFF	TGTGCCAGTAGCGAACCGGGGTTGTACACTGAAGCTTTCTTT
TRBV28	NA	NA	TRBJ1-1	CASSLWGDTREAFF	TGTGCCAGCAGTCTATGGGGGGACACTAGGGAAGCTTTCTTT
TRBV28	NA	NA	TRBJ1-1	CASITSAVNTEAFF	TGTGCCAGCATTACATCGGCCGTGAACACTGAAGCTTTCTTT
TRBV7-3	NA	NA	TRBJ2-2	CASSHQAGGVTGELFF	TGTGCCAGCAGCCACCAAGCGGGTGGAGTGACCGGGGAGCTGTTTTTT